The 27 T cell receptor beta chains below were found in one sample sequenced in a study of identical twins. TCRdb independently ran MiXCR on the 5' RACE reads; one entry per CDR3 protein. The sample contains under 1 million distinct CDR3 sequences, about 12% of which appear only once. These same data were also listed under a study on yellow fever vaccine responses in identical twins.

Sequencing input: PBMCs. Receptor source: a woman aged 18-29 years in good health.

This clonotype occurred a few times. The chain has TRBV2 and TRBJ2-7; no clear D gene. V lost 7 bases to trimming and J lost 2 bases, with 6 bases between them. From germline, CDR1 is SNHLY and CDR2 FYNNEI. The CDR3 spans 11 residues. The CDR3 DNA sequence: TGTGCCAGCACCCTGACCTACGAGCAGTACTTC. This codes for CASTLTYEQYF. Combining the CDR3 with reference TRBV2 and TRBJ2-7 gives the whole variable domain EPEVTQTPSHQVTQMGQEVILRCVPISNHLYFYWYRQILGQKVEFLVSFYNNEISEKSEIFDDQFSVERPDGSNFTLKIRSTKLEDSAMYFCASTLTYEQYFGPGTRLTVT.

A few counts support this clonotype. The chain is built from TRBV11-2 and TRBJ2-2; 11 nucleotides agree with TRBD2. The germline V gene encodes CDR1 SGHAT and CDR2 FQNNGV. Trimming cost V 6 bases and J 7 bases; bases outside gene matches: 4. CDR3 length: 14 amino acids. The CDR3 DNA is TGTGCCAGCAGGCAGGGACTAGCGGACGGGGAGCTGTTTTTT. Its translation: CASRQGLADGELFF.

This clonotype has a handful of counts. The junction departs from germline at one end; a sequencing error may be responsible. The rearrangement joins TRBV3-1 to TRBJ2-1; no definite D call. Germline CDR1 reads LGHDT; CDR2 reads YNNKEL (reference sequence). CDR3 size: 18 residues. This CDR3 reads CACSQVGPFWVSYNEQFF. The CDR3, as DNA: TGTGCCTGCAGCCAAGTAGGACCCTTTTGGGTTTCCTACAATGAGCAGTTCTTC.

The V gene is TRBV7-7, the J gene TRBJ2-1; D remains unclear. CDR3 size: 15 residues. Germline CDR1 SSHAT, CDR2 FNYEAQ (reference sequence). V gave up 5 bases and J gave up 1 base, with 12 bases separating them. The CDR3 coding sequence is TGTGCCAGCAGCCCTCAAGTGGCATCCTACAATGAGCAGTTCTTC. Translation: CASSPQVASYNEQFF.

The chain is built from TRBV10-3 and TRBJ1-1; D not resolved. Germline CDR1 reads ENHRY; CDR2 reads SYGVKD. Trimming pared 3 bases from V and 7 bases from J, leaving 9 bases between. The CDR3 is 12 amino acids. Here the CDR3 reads CAISERADEAFF. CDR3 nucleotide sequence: TGTGCCATCAGTGAAAGGGCGGATGAAGCTTTCTTT.

The CDR3 reads CASSLFQGRRNEQYF. CDR3 DNA: TGTGCCAGCAGTTTGTTCCAGGGCAGAAGAAACGAGCAGTACTTC. This chain joins TRBV12-3 or TRBV12-4 and TRBJ2-7; a weak D match, TRBD1 (5 bases). The CDR3 sequence is 15 residues long. The V end was cut by 3 bases, the J end by 5 bases, with 17 bases between.

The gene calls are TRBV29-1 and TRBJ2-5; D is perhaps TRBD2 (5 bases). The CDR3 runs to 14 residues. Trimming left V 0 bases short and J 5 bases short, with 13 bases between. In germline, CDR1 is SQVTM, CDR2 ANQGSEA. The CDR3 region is CSVEDLTGMETQYF. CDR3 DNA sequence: TGCAGCGTTGAAGATCTTACGGGAATGGAGACCCAGTACTTC.

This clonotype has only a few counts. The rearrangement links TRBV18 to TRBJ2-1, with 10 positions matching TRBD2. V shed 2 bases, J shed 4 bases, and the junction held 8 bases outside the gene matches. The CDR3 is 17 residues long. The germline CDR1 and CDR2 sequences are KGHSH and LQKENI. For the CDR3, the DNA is TGTGCCAGCTCACCAAGGAATACAGCGGGGGGGTACAATGAGCAGTTCTTC. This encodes CASSPRNTAGGYNEQFF.

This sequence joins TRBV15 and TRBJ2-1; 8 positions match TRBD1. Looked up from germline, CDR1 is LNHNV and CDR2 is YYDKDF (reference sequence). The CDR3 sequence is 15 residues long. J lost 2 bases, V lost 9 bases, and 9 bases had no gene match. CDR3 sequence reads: CATTITGGPYNEQFF. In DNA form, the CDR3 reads TGTGCCACTACTATAACAGGGGGACCCTACAATGAGCAGTTCTTC.

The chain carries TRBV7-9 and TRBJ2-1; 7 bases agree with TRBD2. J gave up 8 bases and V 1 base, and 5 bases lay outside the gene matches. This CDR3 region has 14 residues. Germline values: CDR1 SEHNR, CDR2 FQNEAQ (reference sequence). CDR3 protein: CASSLVAGVDEQFF. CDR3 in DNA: TGTGCCAGCAGCTTAGTGGCGGGAGTAGATGAGCAGTTCTTC.

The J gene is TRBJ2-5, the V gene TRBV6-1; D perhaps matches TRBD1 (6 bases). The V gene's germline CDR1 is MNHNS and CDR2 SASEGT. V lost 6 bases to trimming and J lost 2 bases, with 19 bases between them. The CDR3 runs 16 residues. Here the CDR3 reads CASRGGEGEPQETQYF. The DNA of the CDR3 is TGTGCCAGCAGAGGGGGTGAGGGGGAGCCACAAGAGACCCAGTACTTC.

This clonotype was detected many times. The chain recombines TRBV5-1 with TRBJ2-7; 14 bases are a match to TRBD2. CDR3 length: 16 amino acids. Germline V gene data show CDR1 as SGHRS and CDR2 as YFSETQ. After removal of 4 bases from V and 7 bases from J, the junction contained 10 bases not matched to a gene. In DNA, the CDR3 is TGCGCCAGCAGCCCCCTTGGGACTAGCGGGAGTGAAGAGCAGTACTTC. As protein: CASSPLGTSGSEEQYF.

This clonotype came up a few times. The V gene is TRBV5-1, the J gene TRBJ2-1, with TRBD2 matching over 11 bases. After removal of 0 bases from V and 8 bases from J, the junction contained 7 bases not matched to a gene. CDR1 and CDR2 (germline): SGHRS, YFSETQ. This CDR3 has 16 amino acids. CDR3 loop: CASSLEGLAALDEQFF. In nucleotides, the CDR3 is TGCGCCAGCAGCTTGGAGGGACTAGCGGCCTTGGATGAGCAGTTCTTC.

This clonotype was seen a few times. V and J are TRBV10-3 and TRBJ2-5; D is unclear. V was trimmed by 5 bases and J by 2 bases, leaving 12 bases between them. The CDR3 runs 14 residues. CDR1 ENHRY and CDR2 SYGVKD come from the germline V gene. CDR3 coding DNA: TGTGCCATCAGTTATATACCGACGCAAGAGACCCAGTACTTC. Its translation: CAISYIPTQETQYF.

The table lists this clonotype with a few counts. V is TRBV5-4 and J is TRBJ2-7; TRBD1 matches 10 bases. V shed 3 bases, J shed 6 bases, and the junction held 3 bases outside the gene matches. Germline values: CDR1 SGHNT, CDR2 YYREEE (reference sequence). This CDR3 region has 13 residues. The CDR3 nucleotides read TGTGCCAGCAGCTCCGGACAGGGGGGCGAGCAGTACGTC. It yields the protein CASSSGQGGEQYV.

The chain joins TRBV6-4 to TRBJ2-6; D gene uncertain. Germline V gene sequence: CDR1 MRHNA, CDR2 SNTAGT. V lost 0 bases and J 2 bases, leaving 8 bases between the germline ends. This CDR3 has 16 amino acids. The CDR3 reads CASSDSARAGANVLTF. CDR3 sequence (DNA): TGTGCCAGCAGTGACTCGGCTCGGGCTGGGGCCAACGTCCTGACTTTC.

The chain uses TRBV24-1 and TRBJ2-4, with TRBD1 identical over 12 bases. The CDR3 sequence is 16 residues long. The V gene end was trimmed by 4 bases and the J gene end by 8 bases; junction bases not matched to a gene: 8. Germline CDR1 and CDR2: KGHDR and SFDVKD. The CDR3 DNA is TGTGCCACCAGTGAACCGGGACAGGGGGCGGCGGACATTCAGTACTTC. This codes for CATSEPGQGAADIQYF.

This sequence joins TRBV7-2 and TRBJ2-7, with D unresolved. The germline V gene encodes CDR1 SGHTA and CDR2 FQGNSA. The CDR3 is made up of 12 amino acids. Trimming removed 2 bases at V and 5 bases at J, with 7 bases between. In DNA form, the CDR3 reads TGTGCCAGCAGCTTACTAGTACACGAGCAGTACTTC. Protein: CASSLLVHEQYF.

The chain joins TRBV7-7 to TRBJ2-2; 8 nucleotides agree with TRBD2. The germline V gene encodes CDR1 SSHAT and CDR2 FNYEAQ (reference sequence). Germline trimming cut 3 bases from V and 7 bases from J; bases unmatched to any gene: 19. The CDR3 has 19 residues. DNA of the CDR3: TGTGCCAGCAGCTTCGGGGTGGCAGCGGGAGTTAGCAGCGGCGGGGAGCTGTTTTTT. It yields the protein CASSFGVAAGVSSGGELFF.

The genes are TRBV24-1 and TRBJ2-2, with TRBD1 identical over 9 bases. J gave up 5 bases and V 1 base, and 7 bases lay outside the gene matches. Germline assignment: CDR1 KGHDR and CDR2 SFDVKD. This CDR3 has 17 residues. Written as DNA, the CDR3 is TGTGCCACCAGTGATTTAACCGGGACAGGGTTGACCGGGGAGCTGTTTTTT. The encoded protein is CATSDLTGTGLTGELFF.

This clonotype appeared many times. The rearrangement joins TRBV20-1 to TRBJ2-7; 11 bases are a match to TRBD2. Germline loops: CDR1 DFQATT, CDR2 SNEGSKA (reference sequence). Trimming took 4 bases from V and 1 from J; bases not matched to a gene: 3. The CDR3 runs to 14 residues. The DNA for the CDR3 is TGCAGTGCTACAGGGACTAGCGGTTCCTACGAGCAGTACTTC. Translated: CSATGTSGSYEQYF.

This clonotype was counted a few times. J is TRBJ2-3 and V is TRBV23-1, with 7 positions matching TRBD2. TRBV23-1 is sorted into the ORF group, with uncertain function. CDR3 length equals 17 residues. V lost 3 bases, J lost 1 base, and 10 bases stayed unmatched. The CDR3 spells CASSHLKAGSCTDTQYF. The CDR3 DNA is TGCGCCAGCAGTCATCTTAAAGCGGGATCCTGCACAGATACGCAGTATTTT.

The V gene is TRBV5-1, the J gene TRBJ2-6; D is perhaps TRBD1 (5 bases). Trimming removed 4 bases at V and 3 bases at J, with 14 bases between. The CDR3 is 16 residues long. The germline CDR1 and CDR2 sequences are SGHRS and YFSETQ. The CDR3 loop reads CASSARWGGGANVLTF. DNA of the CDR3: TGCGCCAGCAGCGCGCGGTGGGGCGGTGGGGCCAACGTCCTGACTTTC.

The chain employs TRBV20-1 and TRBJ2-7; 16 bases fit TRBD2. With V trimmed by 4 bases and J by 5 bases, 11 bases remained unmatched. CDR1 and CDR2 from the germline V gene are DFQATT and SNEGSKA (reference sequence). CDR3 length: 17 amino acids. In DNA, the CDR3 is TGCAGTGCTAATTTGGGACTAGCGGGGGGGCGCCGGGACGAGCAGTACGTC. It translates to CSANLGLAGGRRDEQYV.

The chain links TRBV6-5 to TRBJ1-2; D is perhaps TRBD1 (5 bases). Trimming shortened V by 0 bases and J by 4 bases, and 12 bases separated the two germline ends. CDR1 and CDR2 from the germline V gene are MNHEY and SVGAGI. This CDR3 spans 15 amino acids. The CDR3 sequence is CASSYSLQGLYGYTF. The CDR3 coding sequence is TGTGCCAGCAGTTACTCGCTCCAGGGCCTCTATGGCTACACCTTC.

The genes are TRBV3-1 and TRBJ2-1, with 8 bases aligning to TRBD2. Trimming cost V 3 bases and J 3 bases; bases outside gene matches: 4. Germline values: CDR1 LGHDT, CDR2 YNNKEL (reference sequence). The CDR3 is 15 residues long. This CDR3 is CASSHTGLDYNEQFF. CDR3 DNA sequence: TGTGCCAGCAGCCATACGGGACTAGACTACAATGAGCAGTTCTTC.

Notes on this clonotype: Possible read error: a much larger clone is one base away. The CDR3 loop is CSVLSTTDTLYF. In DNA form, the CDR3 reads TGCAGCGTTCTTAGTACCACAGATACGCTGTATTTT. The V gene is TRBV29-1, the J gene TRBJ2-3; D remains ambiguous. CDR3 size: 12 residues. Germline-derived CDR1 and CDR2 are SQVTM and ANQGSEA.